The T cell receptor beta chain described here comes from a study of blood T cells in healthy people across ages. Study details: Template switching picked up about one barcoded beta molecule for each two T cells.

Remarks on this clonotype: Its matching antigen is unknown.

The CDR3 runs to 14 residues. Germline-derived CDR1 and CDR2 are MNHEY and SVGEGT. Trimming stripped 6 bases from V and 2 bases from J, with 12 bases between. The authors ran a second PCR of roughly 6 to 11 cycles using a sample-barcoded 5' primer and a J-beta primer mix. Through a template-switch adaptor with 12 random nucleotides, each cDNA molecule received a tag. MiXCR was run by TCRdb on the 5' RACE reads, yielding one entry per CDR3 protein. Among about 1.8 million distinct CDR3 sequences listed, around half were seen once. General study points: Aged donors had fewer naive CD4+ cells and lower diversity than long-lived donors.

The genes are TRBV6-2 or TRBV6-3 and TRBJ2-3; D uncertain. The receptor's source is a woman between 40 and 55 years old in good health. The sample taken for sequencing was blood. CDR3 nucleotides: TGTGCCAGCAGCCCCGGGTCACTCACAGATACGCAGTATTTT. Its protein product is CASSPGSLTDTQYF.